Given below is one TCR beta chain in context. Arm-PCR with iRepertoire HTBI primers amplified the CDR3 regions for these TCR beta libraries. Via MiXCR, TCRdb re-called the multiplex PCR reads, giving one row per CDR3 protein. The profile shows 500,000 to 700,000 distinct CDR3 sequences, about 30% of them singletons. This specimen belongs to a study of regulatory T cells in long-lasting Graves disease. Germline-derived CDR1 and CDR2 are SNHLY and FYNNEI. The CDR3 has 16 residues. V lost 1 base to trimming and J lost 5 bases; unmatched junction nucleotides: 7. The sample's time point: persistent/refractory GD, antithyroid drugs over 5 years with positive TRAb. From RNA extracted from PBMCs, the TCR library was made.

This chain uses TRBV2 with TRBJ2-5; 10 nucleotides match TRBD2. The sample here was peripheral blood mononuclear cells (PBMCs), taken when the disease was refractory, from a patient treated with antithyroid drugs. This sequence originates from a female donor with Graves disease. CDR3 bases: TGTGCCAGCAGTGAAGGTCCTAGCGGGAGCGGGGAGACCCAGTACTTC. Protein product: CASSEGPSGSGETQYF. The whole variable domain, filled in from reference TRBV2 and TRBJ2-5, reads EPEVTQTPSHQVTQMGQEVILRCVPISNHLYFYWYRQILGQKVEFLVSFYNNEISEKSEIFDDQFSVERPDGSNFTLKIRSTKLEDSAMYFCASSEGPSGSGETQYFGPGTRLLVL.